One TCR beta chain is described in this entry. Its target is not known. The trim removed 2 bases at V and 3 bases at J, leaving 4 bases unmatched. CDR1 and CDR2 (germline): SGHTA, FQGNSA. The CDR3 runs to 16 residues. The sample is drawn from a study of identical twins. TCRdb re-derived calls from the 5' RACE reads in MiXCR, one entry per CDR3 protein. The table lists around 500,000 distinct CDR3 sequences, more than 13% of them singletons. General study results and limits: Monozygotic twins shared more out-of-frame TCR alpha than recombination models predicted.

These same data were also listed under a study on yellow fever vaccine responses in identical twins. That paper adds: A vaccine T cell response that seemed partly convergent and partly personalized was reported in twins.

The rearrangement joins TRBV7-2 to TRBJ2-4; the match to TRBD2 covers 10 bases. Sequencing was performed on CD4+ T cells sorted from blood. The sequence was collected from a woman aged 18-29 years in good health. CDR3 sequence (DNA): TGTGCCAGCAGCTTACTAGCGGGGGCCGGCAAAAACATTCAGTACTTC. Translating it yields CASSLLAGAGKNIQYF.